This TCR beta chain derives from a study of blood T cell repertoires in COVID-19. This clone was observed once. With 1 base clipped from V and 4 bases from J, the junction kept 7 bases outside the gene matches. Germline V gene data show CDR1 as LNHNV and CDR2 as YYDKDF (reference sequence). The CDR3 runs to 16 residues. Sequencing was performed with immunoSEQ multiplex PCR; in TCRdb, only in-frame clones are kept and a portion is missing. Here the sample spans 150,000 or so clones, roughly 82% being singletons. The rearrangement joins TRBV15 to TRBJ2-3, with 8 bases aligning to TRBD1. Input material: peripheral blood. This sequence was found in a human donor with acute or convalescent COVID-19. The donor label of this sample is uncertain. In DNA, the CDR3 is TGTGCCACCAGCAGAGTAAAAGGACAGGGTCCAGATACGCAGTATTTT. It specifies CATSRVKGQGPDTQYF.